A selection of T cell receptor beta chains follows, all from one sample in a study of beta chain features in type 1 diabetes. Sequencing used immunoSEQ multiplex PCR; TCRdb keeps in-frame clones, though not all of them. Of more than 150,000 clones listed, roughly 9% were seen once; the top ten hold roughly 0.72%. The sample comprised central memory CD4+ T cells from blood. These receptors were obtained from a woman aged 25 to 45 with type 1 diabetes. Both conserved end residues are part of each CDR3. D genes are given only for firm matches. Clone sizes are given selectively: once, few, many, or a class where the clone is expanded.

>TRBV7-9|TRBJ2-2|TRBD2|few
CASSKTGGDTGELFF
TGTGCCAGCAGCAAGACGGGGGGGGACACCGGGGAGCTGTTTTTT
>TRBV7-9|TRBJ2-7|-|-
CASSSQGYEQYF
TGTGCCAGCAGCTCACAGGGTTACGAGCAGTACTTC
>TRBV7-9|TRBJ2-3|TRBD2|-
CASSLGGRARDTQYF
TGTGCCAGCAGCTTGGGCGGGAGGGCCAGAGATACGCAGTATTTT
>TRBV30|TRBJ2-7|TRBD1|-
CAWGIGQGVHEQYF
TGTGCCTGGGGCATAGGACAGGGTGTCCACGAGCAGTACTTC
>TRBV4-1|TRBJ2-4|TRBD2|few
CASSQAPLAGGAAKNIQYF
TGCGCCAGCAGCCAAGCCCCACTAGCGGGAGGGGCGGCCAAAAACATTCAGTACTTC
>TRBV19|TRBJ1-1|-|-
CASNEGGMNTEAFF
TGTGCCAGTAACGAGGGTGGGATGAACACTGAAGCTTTCTTT
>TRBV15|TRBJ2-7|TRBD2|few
CATSRELLAGYEQYF
TGTGCCACCAGCAGAGAACTACTAGCGGGATACGAGCAGTACTTC
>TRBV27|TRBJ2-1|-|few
CASSLYRGGVGNEQFF
TGTGCCAGCAGTTTATACCGAGGGGGGGTCGGAAATGAGCAGTTCTTC
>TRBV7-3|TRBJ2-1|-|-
CASSPRDSLSYNEQFF
TGTGCCAGCAGCCCCCGGGATAGCCTCTCCTACAATGAGCAGTTCTTC
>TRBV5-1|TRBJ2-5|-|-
CASSLGTIRQETQYF
TGCGCCAGCAGCTTGGGTACTATCAGACAAGAGACCCAGTACTTC
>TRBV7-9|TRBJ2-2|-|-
CASSPIQGYTNTGELFF
TGTGCCAGCAGCCCAATCCAGGGATACACGAACACCGGGGAGCTGTTTTTT
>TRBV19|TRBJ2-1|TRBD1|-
CASSPSRDRVNEQFF
TGTGCCAGTAGTCCCAGTAGGGACAGGGTCAATGAGCAGTTCTTC
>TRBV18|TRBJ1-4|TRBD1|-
CASSPRGQGDKLFF
TGTGCCAGCTCACCGCGGGGACAGGGCGACAAACTGTTTTTT
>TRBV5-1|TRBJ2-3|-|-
CASSLLGSTDTQYF
TGCGCCAGCAGCTTGTTGGGGAGTACAGATACGCAGTATTTT
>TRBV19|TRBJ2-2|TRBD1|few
CASTRQGRVGELFF
TGTGCCAGTACGAGACAGGGTCGTGTCGGGGAGCTGTTTTTT
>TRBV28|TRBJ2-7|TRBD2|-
CASSLWVAGGSEQYF
TGTGCCAGCAGTTTATGGGTAGCGGGAGGGAGCGAGCAGTACTTC
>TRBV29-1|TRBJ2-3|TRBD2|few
CSVLGLAGGPDTQYF
TGCAGCGTTCTCGGACTAGCGGGAGGCCCAGATACGCAGTATTTT
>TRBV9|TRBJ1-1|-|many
CASSVVFNTEAFF
TGTGCCAGCAGCGTAGTCTTCAACACTGAAGCTTTCTTT